This T cell receptor (beta chain) emerged from a study of cytomegalovirus exposure and HLA in healthy donors. This PCR relied on a set of 60 Vbeta primers and 13 Jbeta primers. The method was immunoSEQ multiplex PCR; TCRdb's version includes in-frame clones alone and lacks a portion of them. The table shows 150,000 to 250,000 clones, with 82% occurring only once. The V gene's germline CDR1 is MNHNS and CDR2 SASEGT. The CDR3 is 14 amino acids. V shed 0 bases and J shed 4 bases, with 9 bases lying between them. The chain has TRBV6-1 and TRBJ1-2; D call uncertain. This sequence was found in a boy aged 2 to 10 in good health and CMV-seronegative. What was sequenced was PBMCs. As DNA, the CDR3 is TGTGCCAGCAGTGAAGCGCCACAGAGCTATGGCTACACCTTC. Amino acid sequence: CASSEAPQSYGYTF.